These 21 T cell receptor beta chains originate from one sample sequenced in a study of PD-1 blockade in classical Hodgkin lymphoma. Here immunoSEQ multiplex PCR was the method, and the copy in TCRdb shows in-frame clones only, minus some. The data show 55,000 to 80,000 clones, 93% seen once. Brentuximab vedotin exposure varied, and every patient relapsed after autologous stem cell transplantation. This material consisted of peripheral blood mononuclear cells (PBMCs), taken at baseline. The receptor set was obtained from a human donor with classical Hodgkin lymphoma.

V and J are TRBV12-5 and TRBJ2-1; D is uncertain. The CDR3 consists of 13 residues. The V end was cut by 1 base, the J end by 7 bases, with 8 bases between. Germline V gives CDR1 LGHNT, CDR2 FRNRAP. DNA for the CDR3: TGTGCTAGTGGTTTGGACCACGGGAATGAGCAGTTCTTC. This translates into CASGLDHGNEQFF. Using reference TRBV12-5 and TRBJ2-1 for the parts outside the CDR3, the full variable domain is DARVTQTPRHKVTEMGQEVTMRCQPILGHNTVFWYRQTMMQGLELLAYFRNRAPLDDSGMPKDRFSAEMPDATLATLKIQPSEPRDSAVYFCASGLDHGNEQFFGPGTRLTVL.

V gene TRBV28 combines with J gene TRBJ1-4, with a possible D match to TRBD1 (6 bases). Trimming cost V 3 bases and J 8 bases, with 13 bases left between them. CDR1 is MDHEN, CDR2 SYDVKM, per germline. The CDR3 spans 14 residues. The CDR3 is CASSFYGGGEKLFF. CDR3 nucleotide sequence: TGTGCCAGCAGTTTTTACGGTGGGGGCGAAAAACTGTTTTTT.

The chain is built from TRBV7-9 and TRBJ2-7, with D hard to call. The CDR3 contains 12 residues. In germline, CDR1 is SEHNR, CDR2 FQNEAQ (reference sequence). V was shortened by 5 bases and J by 1 base, with 6 bases between the two germline ends. The CDR3 bases are TGTGCCAGCAGCGGCAGATCCTACGAGCAGTACTTC. Encoded protein: CASSGRSYEQYF.

The CDR3 is CASSTGDTQYF. For the CDR3, the DNA is TGTGCCAGTAGTACTGGAGATACGCAGTATTTT. The V call is TRBV19, the J call TRBJ2-3; no clear D gene. This CDR3 has 11 residues. In germline, CDR1 is LNHDA, CDR2 SQIVND (reference sequence). V was clipped by 4 bases and J by 5 bases, with 4 bases between them.

The chain joins TRBV19 to TRBJ2-1; 10 bases map to TRBD1. This CDR3 comprises 20 residues. The V gene end was trimmed by 8 bases and the J gene end by 0 bases; junction bases not matched to a gene: 19. CDR1 and CDR2 (germline): LNHDA, SQIVND (reference sequence). Here the CDR3 DNA reads TGTGCCAGTTCCCACGATCCCAGACAGGGGGCAGGGATCTCCTACAATGAGCAGTTCTTC. It encodes CASSHDPRQGAGISYNEQFF. Variable domain in full (rest from reference TRBV19 and TRBJ2-1): DGGITQSPKYLFRKEGQNVTLSCEQNLNHDAMYWYRQDPGQGLRLIYYSQIVNDFQKGDIAEGYSVSREKKESFPLTVTSAQKNPTAFYLCASSHDPRQGAGISYNEQFFGPGTRLTVL.

The rearrangement links TRBV27 to TRBJ1-2; TRBD1 might be the D (6 bases). Germline values: CDR1 MNHEY, CDR2 SMNVEV (reference sequence). The CDR3 contains 15 residues. Trimming stripped 0 bases from V and 4 bases from J, with 12 bases between. The CDR3 here is CASSLSPTGTYGYTF. The CDR3, as DNA: TGTGCCAGCAGTTTATCCCCGACAGGCACCTATGGCTACACCTTC.

The V and J genes are TRBV5-4 and TRBJ1-1, with 7 bases aligning to TRBD1. The germline V gene has CDR1 SGHNT and CDR2 YYREEE (reference sequence). After removal of 8 bases from V and 5 bases from J, the junction contained 12 bases not matched to a gene. The CDR3 loop spans 14 amino acids. As DNA, the CDR3 is TGTGCCAGGAGGGACAGTTTTCCTGTGACTGAAGCTTTCTTT. Translated: CARRDSFPVTEAFF. The full variable domain, completed using reference TRBV5-4 and TRBJ1-1, is ETGVTQSPTHLIKTRGQQVTLRCSSQSGHNTVSWYQQALGQGPQFIFQYYREEENGRGNFPPRFSGLQFPNYSSELNVNALELDDSALYLCARRDSFPVTEAFFGQGTRLTVV.

The V and J genes are TRBV7-9 and TRBJ2-7; no definite D call. The germline V gene has CDR1 SEHNR and CDR2 FQNEAQ (reference sequence). This CDR3 comprises 13 residues. The ends were cut back, 5 bases at V and 6 bases at J, with 14 bases in the middle. DNA for the CDR3: TGTGCCAGCAGCCCCGAGATCCTGGCCGAGCAGTACTTC. Encoded protein: CASSPEILAEQYF.

The chain joins TRBV28 to TRBJ2-7; D is ambiguous. CDR1 and CDR2 from the germline V gene are MDHEN and SYDVKM. The CDR3 runs to 13 residues. The V end was cut by 5 bases, the J end by 6 bases, with 14 bases between. CDR3 residues: CASSPSSLAEQYF. The CDR3 DNA sequence: TGTGCCAGCAGTCCGTCATCTTTAGCCGAGCAGTACTTC.

This rearrangement joins TRBV27 to TRBJ2-5, with D tentatively TRBD1 (6 bases). The germline V and J ends were trimmed by 2 bases and 6 bases, with 13 bases remaining between them. The germline CDR1 and CDR2 sequences are MNHEY and SMNVEV (reference sequence). CDR3 length equals 14 residues. The CDR3 DNA is TGTGCCAGCAGTTTACCGGACAGTCCAAAGACCCAGTACTTC. The encoded protein is CASSLPDSPKTQYF.

This CDR3 reads CASSHTRTGPDEQYF. In DNA, the CDR3 is TGCGCCAGCAGCCATACCCGGACGGGGCCAGACGAGCAGTACTTC. The chain carries TRBV4-3 and TRBJ2-7; D could derive from TRBD1 or TRBD2 (5 bases each). This CDR3 has 15 residues. Germline V gives CDR1 LGHNA, CDR2 YSLEER. V was pared by 3 bases and J by 5 bases, with 17 bases between.

V and J are TRBV10-3 and TRBJ2-7; a weak D match, TRBD1 (5 bases). Germline lookup yields CDR1 ENHRY and CDR2 SYGVKD. The V end was cut by 6 bases, the J end by 3 bases, with 9 bases between. CDR3 length: 12 residues. CDR3 sequence (DNA): TGTGCCATCAGCGGACACAACTACGAGCAGTACTTC. This sequence encodes CAISGHNYEQYF.

This sequence joins TRBV9 and TRBJ2-3; TRBD2 might be the D (6 bases). Trimming pared 4 bases from V and 2 bases from J, leaving 8 bases between. This CDR3 spans 13 amino acids. Germline V lookup: CDR1 SGDLS, CDR2 YYNGEE. The CDR3 sequence is CASSLGLTDTQYF. CDR3 nucleotide sequence: TGTGCCAGCAGCTTGGGACTCACAGATACGCAGTATTTT.

The chain is built from TRBV9 and TRBJ2-1; 7 bases map to TRBD2. Germline V lookup: CDR1 SGDLS, CDR2 YYNGEE. Trimming took 6 bases from V and 8 from J; bases not matched to a gene: 11. This CDR3 is 14 amino acids long. This chain's CDR3 is CASTGMGGMDEQFF. The CDR3 DNA is TGTGCCAGCACTGGTATGGGAGGGATGGATGAGCAGTTCTTC.

The rearrangement uses TRBV4-1 and TRBJ2-7; D is ambiguous. Germline-derived CDR1 and CDR2 are MGHRA and YSYEKL. The V gene lost 1 base and the J gene lost 5 bases, with 15 bases spanning the gap. This CDR3 comprises 15 residues. The CDR3 loop is CASSQASTKDHEQYF. CDR3 DNA sequence: TGCGCCAGCAGCCAAGCTTCAACGAAGGACCACGAGCAGTACTTC.

The chain joins TRBV27 to TRBJ1-4, with D unclear. Looked up from germline, CDR1 is MNHEY and CDR2 is SMNVEV (reference sequence). V lost 3 bases and J lost 8, with 4 bases in between. The CDR3 extends over 11 amino acids. The CDR3 spells CASSFGEKLFF. The CDR3 nucleotides read TGTGCCAGCAGTTTTGGGGAAAAACTGTTTTTT. The full variable domain, its missing parts supplied by reference TRBV27 and TRBJ1-4, is EAQVTQNPRYLITVTGKKLTVTCSQNMNHEYMSWYRQDPGLGLRQIYYSMNVEVTDKGDVPEGYKVSRKEKRNFPLILESPSPNQTSLYFCASSFGEKLFFGSGTQLSVL.

The chain combines TRBV27 with TRBJ1-4; D ambiguous. This CDR3 contains 14 residues. V was pared by 4 bases and J by 7 bases, with 13 bases between. The germline gives CDR1 MNHEY, CDR2 SMNVEV (reference sequence). The CDR3 protein is CASSYTGPSEKLFF. The CDR3 nucleotides read TGTGCCAGCAGTTACACGGGTCCCAGTGAAAAACTGTTTTTT.

The chain carries TRBV21-1 and TRBJ2-2; the table's D call of TRBD1 was not tested on the DNA. TRBV21-1 has pseudogene status. The CDR3 sequence is 18 residues long. CDR3 sequence (DNA): TGTGCCAGCAGCATACACCCGCCCGGGACAGCGAACACCGGGGAGCTGTTTTTT. Protein: CASSIHPPGTANTGELFF.

This rearrangement joins TRBV19 to TRBJ2-3; a weak D match, TRBD2 (7 bases). CDR1 and CDR2 (germline): LNHDA, SQIVND (reference sequence). The V end was cut by 7 bases, the J end by 3 bases, with 17 bases between. The CDR3 sequence is 15 residues long. CDR3 residues: CASTMGAGVTDTQYF. The CDR3 DNA is TGTGCCAGTACCATGGGGGCGGGAGTTACAGATACGCAGTATTTT.

The chain employs TRBV7-9 and TRBJ2-5; 7 bases map to TRBD2. The germline CDR1 and CDR2 sequences are SEHNR and FQNEAQ (reference sequence). Germline trimming cut 1 base from V and 2 bases from J; bases unmatched to any gene: 4. The CDR3 sequence is 15 residues long. CDR3 nucleotides: TGTGCCAGCAGCTTAGGGCTAGCGGAGCAAGAGACCCAGTACTTC. As protein: CASSLGLAEQETQYF. The entire variable domain, with the rest obtained from reference TRBV7-9 and TRBJ2-5, is as follows: DTGVSQNPRHKITKRGQNVTFRCDPISEHNRLYWYRQTLGQGPEFLTYFQNEAQLEKSRLLSDRFSAERPKGSFSTLEIQRTEQGDSAMYLCASSLGLAEQETQYFGPGTRLLVL.

The genes are TRBV29-1 and TRBJ2-1; unclear D gene. Germline CDR1 SQVTM, CDR2 ANQGSEA. V gave up 3 bases and J gave up 5 bases, with 11 bases separating them. The length of the CDR3 is 13 residues. This CDR3 is CSVDLGPHNEQFF. CDR3 nucleotides: TGCAGCGTTGATCTCGGTCCTCACAATGAGCAGTTCTTC.